What follows are 16 T cell receptor beta chains derived from one specimen sequenced in a study of T cells in Graves' hyperthyroidism and ophthalmopathy (dated by TCRdb to about 2019). The library was obtained by multiplex PCR. The instrument given in TCRdb is Illumina HiSeq 2000. TCR beta CDR3 regions were amplified from RNA transcripts. The TCR CDR3 was subjected to a first round of RT-PCR using the HTBI primer set and the Qiagen OneStep RT-PCR kit. TCRdb reanalyzed the raw reads on its own, using fastp at Q25 for trimming and MiXCR for clone calling, and kept in-frame beta chains. When rows share a CDR3 protein, they turn into one entry using the most common DNA and genes. For this sample the table gives some 370,000 distinct CDR3 sequences, of which approximately 18% were detected only once. The biggest ten clones account for more than 30% of the sample. Material: blood. These receptors were obtained from a woman aged 25 to 39 with Graves' hyperthyroidism that later progressed to Graves' ophthalmopathy.

Written as DNA, the CDR3 is TGCAGTGCTAGGGCAGGGTTACGTTACGAGCAGTACTTC. This gives the protein CSARAGLRYEQYF. V and J are TRBV20-1 and TRBJ2-7, with TRBD1 as a possible D gene (5 bases). V lost 3 bases and J 4 bases, leaving 13 bases between the germline ends. Per the germline V gene, CDR1 is DFQATT and CDR2 is SNEGSKA (reference sequence). The CDR3 runs 13 residues.

This clonotype was counted at least ten times. The chain links TRBV3-1 to TRBJ2-2; D assignment may be TRBD1 or TRBD2 (5 bases each). Deletions cut 1 base from V and 2 bases from J, with 11 bases between. This CDR3 spans 16 amino acids. Germline CDR1 reads LGHDT; CDR2 reads YNNKEL (reference sequence). CDR3 sequence: CASSQVWDLNTGELFF. The DNA for the CDR3 is TGTGCCAGCAGCCAAGTTTGGGACCTAAACACCGGGGAGCTGTTTTTT. Full variable domain (outside the CDR3, taken from reference TRBV3-1 and TRBJ2-2): DTAVSQTPKYLVTQMGNDKSIKCEQNLGHDTMYWYKQDSKKFLKIMFSYNNKELIINETVPNRFSPKSPDKAHLNLHINSLELGDSAVYFCASSQVWDLNTGELFFGEGSRLTVL.

This clonotype appeared many times. V and J are TRBV28 and TRBJ1-5; D unresolved. The CDR3 length is 16 residues. CDR1 and CDR2 from the germline V gene are MDHEN and SYDVKM. V was trimmed by 2 bases and J by 0 bases, leaving 11 bases between them. The CDR3 DNA reads TGTGCCAGCAGTTTACCGAGCTTTTATAGCAATCAGCCCCAGCATTTT. Residues: CASSLPSFYSNQPQHF.

This clonotype has only a few counts. Mismatch with germline at one junction end may stem from a read error. The chain carries TRBV7-9 and TRBJ2-1; TRBD1 agrees at 7 bases. The CDR3 length is 16 residues. Germline V gives CDR1 SEHNR, CDR2 FQNEAQ (reference sequence). The CDR3 nucleotides are TGTGCCAGCAGGACAGGGAGCTCCCGAAACTACAATGAGCAGCTCTTC. It yields the protein CASRTGSSRNYNEQLF.

This clonotype was observed at least ten times. The CDR3, as DNA: TGTGCCAGCAGCCACGGGACAGGGCGCTCCACAGATACGCAGTATTTT. Its translation is CASSHGTGRSTDTQYF. This chain uses TRBV5-8 with TRBJ2-3; 9 bases agree with TRBD1. Germline CDR1 and CDR2: SGHTS and YDEGEE. CDR3 length equals 16 residues. With V trimmed by 4 bases and J by 2 bases, 8 bases remained unmatched.

The rearrangement links TRBV12-3 or TRBV12-4 to TRBJ2-5, with a tentative D call TRBD2 (6 bases). The V gene lost 4 bases and the J gene lost 2 bases, with 11 bases spanning the gap. The CDR3 is 14 residues long. The CDR3 loop is CASSSRGGQETQYF. DNA of the CDR3: TGTGCCAGCAGTTCCCGAGGAGGGCAAGAGACCCAGTACTTC.

This rearrangement joins TRBV27 to TRBJ2-3; possibly TRBD1 for D (5 bases). Germline V gene data show CDR1 as MNHEY and CDR2 as SMNVEV (reference sequence). Trimming cost V 3 bases and J 4 bases, with 11 bases left between them. This CDR3 has 14 residues. CDR3 sequence: CASSLGQHADTQYF. The CDR3 DNA sequence: TGTGCCAGCAGTTTGGGGCAACACGCAGATACGCAGTATTTT.

This clonotype was recorded at least ten times. The rearrangement uses TRBV19 and TRBJ2-2, with D uncertain. The germline CDR1 and CDR2 sequences are LNHDA and SQIVND (reference sequence). V lost 4 bases and J 1 base, leaving 13 bases between the germline ends. The CDR3 spans 16 residues. The CDR3 loop is CASSNLLKRNTGELFF. The CDR3 nucleotides are TGTGCCAGTAGTAACCTTTTAAAACGGAACACCGGGGAGCTGTTTTTT.

This clonotype was detected many times. CDR3 region: CASGQNQETQYF. CDR3 DNA sequence: TGTGCCAGTGGACAGAACCAAGAGACCCAGTACTTC. The genes are TRBV11-2 and TRBJ2-5, with a possible D match to TRBD1 (6 bases). This CDR3 contains 12 residues. V was shortened by 9 bases and J by 0 bases, with 8 bases between the two germline ends. Germline CDR1 reads SGHAT; CDR2 reads FQNNGV.

The chain carries TRBV5-6 and TRBJ1-2, with TRBD1 matching over 10 bases. From germline, CDR1 is SGHDT and CDR2 YYEEEE. This CDR3 comprises 14 residues. V shed 0 bases and J 8 bases; nucleotides not matched to a gene: 4. The CDR3 protein is CASSLVLTGGGYTF. DNA of the CDR3: TGTGCCAGCAGCTTGGTTCTGACAGGGGGCGGCTACACCTTC.

This clonotype occurred many times. The chain is built from TRBV10-3 and TRBJ2-2; TRBD2 matches at 14 bases. Germline values: CDR1 ENHRY, CDR2 SYGVKD. V dropped 10 bases and J dropped 6; count of bases not matched to a gene: 7. CDR3 length equals 15 residues. The CDR3 region has the DNA TGTGCCAAAGGGACTAGCGGGAGTTCGCCCGGGGAGCTGTTTTTT. Translating gives CAKGTSGSSPGELFF.

This chain connects TRBV7-9 to TRBJ2-3, with 11 bases lining up with TRBD2. CDR3 length: 16 amino acids. From germline, CDR1 is SEHNR and CDR2 FQNEAQ (reference sequence). The trim removed 1 base at V and 2 bases at J, leaving 2 bases unmatched. The CDR3: CASSLVGLADTDTQYF. CDR3 in DNA: TGTGCCAGCAGCTTAGTGGGACTAGCGGACACAGATACGCAGTATTTT.

This clonotype came up many times. The chain uses TRBV28 and TRBJ2-7; D is ambiguous. The CDR3 is 14 amino acids. Trimming stripped 8 bases from V and 0 bases from J, with 14 bases between. Germline V lookup: CDR1 MDHEN, CDR2 SYDVKM. CDR3 nucleotide sequence: TGTGCCAGCTCGGTGCGGACGATCTCCTACGAGCAGTACTTC. Its protein product is CASSVRTISYEQYF. Full variable domain (rest looked up from reference TRBV28 and TRBJ2-7): DVKVTQSSRYLVKRTGEKVFLECVQDMDHENMFWYRQDPGLGLRLIYFSYDVKMKEKGDIPEGYSVSREKKERFSLILESASTNQTSMYLCASSVRTISYEQYFGPGTRLTVT.

This clonotype was seen many times. The chain carries TRBV11-1 and TRBJ2-5, with D perhaps matching TRBD1 (6 bases). V lost 2 bases and J lost 0, with 16 bases in between. Germline V lookup: CDR1 SGHAT, CDR2 FQDESV (reference sequence). The CDR3 has 17 amino acids. The DNA of the CDR3 is TGTGCCAGCAGCTTATTATCGGGACAACTGTACCAAGAGACCCAGTACTTC. This gives the protein CASSLLSGQLYQETQYF. The variable domain in full, completed from reference TRBV11-1 and TRBJ2-5, reads EAEVAQSPRYKITEKSQAVAFWCDPISGHATLYWYRQILGQGPELLVQFQDESVVDDSQLPKDRFSAERLKGVDSTLKIQPAELGDSAMYLCASSLLSGQLYQETQYFGPGTRLLVL.

This clonotype was seen many times. The rearrangement links TRBV11-2 to TRBJ2-7; no clear D gene. The ends were cut back, 0 bases at V and 3 bases at J, with 21 bases in the middle. CDR1 and CDR2 from the germline V gene are SGHAT and FQNNGV. The CDR3 covers 18 residues. CDR3: CASSLERGGYSTRYEQYF. CDR3 nucleotide sequence: TGTGCCAGCAGCTTAGAACGCGGCGGTTACAGCACCCGCTACGAGCAGTACTTC.

This clonotype occurred many times. The CDR3 here is CASSPAGQSPSFSPLHF. DNA for the CDR3: TGTGCCAGCAGCCCCGCGGGACAGTCCCCCAGTTTCTCACCCCTCCACTTT. This rearrangement joins TRBV6-1 to TRBJ1-6, with TRBD1 identical over 7 bases. Trimming took 6 bases from V and 10 from J; bases not matched to a gene: 18. This CDR3 has 17 amino acids. The germline V gene has CDR1 MNHNS and CDR2 SASEGT.